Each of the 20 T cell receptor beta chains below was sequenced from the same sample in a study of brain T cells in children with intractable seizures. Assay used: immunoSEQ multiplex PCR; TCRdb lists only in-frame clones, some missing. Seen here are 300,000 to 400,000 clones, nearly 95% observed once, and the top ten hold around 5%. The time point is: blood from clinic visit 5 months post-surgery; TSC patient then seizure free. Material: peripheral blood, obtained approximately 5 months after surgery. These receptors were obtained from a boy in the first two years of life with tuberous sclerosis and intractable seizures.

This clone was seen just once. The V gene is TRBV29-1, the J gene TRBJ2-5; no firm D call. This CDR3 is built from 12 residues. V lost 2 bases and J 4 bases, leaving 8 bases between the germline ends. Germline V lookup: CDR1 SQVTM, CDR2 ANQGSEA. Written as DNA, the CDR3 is TGCAGCGTTGAAAAGGGTACAGAGACCCAGTACTTC. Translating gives CSVEKGTETQYF.

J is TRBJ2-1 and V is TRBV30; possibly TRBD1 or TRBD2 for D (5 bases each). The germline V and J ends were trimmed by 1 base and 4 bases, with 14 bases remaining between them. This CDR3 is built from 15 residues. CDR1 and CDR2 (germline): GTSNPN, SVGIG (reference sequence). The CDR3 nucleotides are TGTGCCTGGAGTGCCGAGGGGTTTCCTTACAATGAGCAGTTCTTC. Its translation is CAWSAEGFPYNEQFF. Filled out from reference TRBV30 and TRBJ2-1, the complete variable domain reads SQTIHQWPATLVQPVGSPLSLECTVEGTSNPNLYWYRQAAGRGLQLLFYSVGIGQISSEVPQNLSASRPQDRQFILSSKKLLLSDSGFYLCAWSAEGFPYNEQFFGPGTRLTVL.

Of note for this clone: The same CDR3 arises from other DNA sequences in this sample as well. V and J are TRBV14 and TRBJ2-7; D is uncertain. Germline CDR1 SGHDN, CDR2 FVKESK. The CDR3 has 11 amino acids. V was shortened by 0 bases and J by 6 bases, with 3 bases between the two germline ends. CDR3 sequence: CASSQEGEQYF. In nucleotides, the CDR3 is TGTGCCAGCAGCCAAGAAGGCGAGCAGTACTTC.

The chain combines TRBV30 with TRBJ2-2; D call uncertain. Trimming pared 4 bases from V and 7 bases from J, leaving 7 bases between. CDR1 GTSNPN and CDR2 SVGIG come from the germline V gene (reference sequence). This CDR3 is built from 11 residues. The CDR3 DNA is TGTGCCTGGACCCCCAGCGGGGAGCTGTTTTTT. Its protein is CAWTPSGELFF.

This CDR3 is CASRGGGGRIYEQYF. DNA for the CDR3: TGTGCCAGCAGGGGAGGCGGGGGACGCATCTACGAGCAGTACTTC. The chain employs TRBV27 and TRBJ2-7; 7 bases fit TRBD2. The germline V gene encodes CDR1 MNHEY and CDR2 SMNVEV (reference sequence). The CDR3 spans 15 residues. Losses at the gene ends were 6 bases for V and 3 bases for J; bases not matched to a gene: 11.

CDR3 amino acids: CASSPNTDTQYF. The CDR3 coding sequence is TGTGCCAGCAGCCCAAACACAGATACGCAGTATTTT. The chain carries TRBV5-6 and TRBJ2-3; D remains ambiguous. Trimming took off 4 bases at V and 2 bases at J, with 5 bases between the two ends. The CDR3 has 12 amino acids. From germline, CDR1 is SGHDT and CDR2 YYEEEE.

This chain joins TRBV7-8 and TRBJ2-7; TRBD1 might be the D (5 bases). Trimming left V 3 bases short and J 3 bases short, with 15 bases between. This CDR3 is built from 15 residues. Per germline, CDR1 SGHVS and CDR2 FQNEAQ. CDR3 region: CASSFTRARFYEQYF. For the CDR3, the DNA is TGTGCCAGCAGCTTCACCAGGGCCAGATTCTACGAGCAGTACTTC.

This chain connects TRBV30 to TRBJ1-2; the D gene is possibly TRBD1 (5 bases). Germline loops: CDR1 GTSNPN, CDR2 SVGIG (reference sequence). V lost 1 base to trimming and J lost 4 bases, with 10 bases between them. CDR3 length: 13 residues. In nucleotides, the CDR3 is TGTGCCTGGAGTGAAGTGGGGGGCTATGGCTACACCTTC. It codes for CAWSEVGGYGYTF. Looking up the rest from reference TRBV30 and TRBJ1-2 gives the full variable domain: SQTIHQWPATLVQPVGSPLSLECTVEGTSNPNLYWYRQAAGRGLQLLFYSVGIGQISSEVPQNLSASRPQDRQFILSSKKLLLSDSGFYLCAWSEVGGYGYTFGSGTRLTVV.

CDR3 region: CATRPIPGQGAFF. In DNA, the CDR3 is TGTGCCACCAGGCCCATTCCGGGACAGGGCGCTTTCTTT. The rearrangement links TRBV15 to TRBJ1-1, with 9 bases aligning to TRBD1. The J segment lost 11 bases and the V segment lost 6 bases, leaving 10 bases of the junction unmatched. The V gene's germline CDR1 is LNHNV and CDR2 YYDKDF (reference sequence). The CDR3 runs to 13 residues.

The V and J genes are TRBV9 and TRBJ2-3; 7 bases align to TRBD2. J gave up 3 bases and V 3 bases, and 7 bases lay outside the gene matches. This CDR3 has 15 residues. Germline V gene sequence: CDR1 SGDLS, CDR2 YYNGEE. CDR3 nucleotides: TGTGCCAGCAGCGCGGGGGAGGGAGGGACAGATACGCAGTATTTT. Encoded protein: CASSAGEGGTDTQYF.

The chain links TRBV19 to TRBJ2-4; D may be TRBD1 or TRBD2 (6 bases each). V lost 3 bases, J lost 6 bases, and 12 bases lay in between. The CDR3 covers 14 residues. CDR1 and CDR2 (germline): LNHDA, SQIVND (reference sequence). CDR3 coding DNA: TGTGCCAGTAGTATCGGAGGGGGTGTAAACATTCAGTACTTC. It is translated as CASSIGGGVNIQYF.

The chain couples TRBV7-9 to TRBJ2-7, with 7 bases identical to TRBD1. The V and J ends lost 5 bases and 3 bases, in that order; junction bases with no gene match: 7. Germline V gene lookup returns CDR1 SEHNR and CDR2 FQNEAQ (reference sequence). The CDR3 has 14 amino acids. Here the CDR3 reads CASSGQEKRYEQYF. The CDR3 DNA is TGTGCCAGCAGCGGACAGGAAAAACGCTACGAGCAGTACTTC.

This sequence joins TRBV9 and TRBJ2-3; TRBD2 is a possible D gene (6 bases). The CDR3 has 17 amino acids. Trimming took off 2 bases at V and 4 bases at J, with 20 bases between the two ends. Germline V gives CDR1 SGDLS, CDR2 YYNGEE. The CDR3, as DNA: TGTGCCAGCAGCGTTGGTCTAGCGACCTACGTCGCAGATACGCAGTATTTT. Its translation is CASSVGLATYVADTQYF.

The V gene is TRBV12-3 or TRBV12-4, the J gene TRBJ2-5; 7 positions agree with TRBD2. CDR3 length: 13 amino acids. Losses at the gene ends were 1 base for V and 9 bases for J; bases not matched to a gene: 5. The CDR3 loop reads CASSLGSRGAQYF. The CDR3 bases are TGTGCCAGCAGTTTAGGGAGTCGGGGGGCCCAGTACTTC.

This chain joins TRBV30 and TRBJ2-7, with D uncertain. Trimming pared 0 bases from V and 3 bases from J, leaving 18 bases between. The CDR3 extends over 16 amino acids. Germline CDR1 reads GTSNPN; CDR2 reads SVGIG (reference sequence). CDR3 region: CAWSVHSGQANYEQYF. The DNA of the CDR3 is TGTGCCTGGAGTGTACACTCGGGTCAGGCTAACTACGAGCAGTACTTC.

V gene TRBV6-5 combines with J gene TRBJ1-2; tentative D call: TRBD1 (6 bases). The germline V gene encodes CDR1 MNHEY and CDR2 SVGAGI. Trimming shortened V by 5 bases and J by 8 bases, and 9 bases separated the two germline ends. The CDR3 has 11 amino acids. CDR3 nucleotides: TGTGCCAGCAGTCAGGGGAAGGGCTACACCTTC. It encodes CASSQGKGYTF.

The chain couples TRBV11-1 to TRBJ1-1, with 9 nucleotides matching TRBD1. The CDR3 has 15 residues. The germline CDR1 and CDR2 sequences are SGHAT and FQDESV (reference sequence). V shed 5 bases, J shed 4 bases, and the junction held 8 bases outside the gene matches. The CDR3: CASSEWDRATTEAFF. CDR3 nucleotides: TGTGCCAGCAGCGAATGGGACAGGGCGACCACTGAAGCTTTCTTT.

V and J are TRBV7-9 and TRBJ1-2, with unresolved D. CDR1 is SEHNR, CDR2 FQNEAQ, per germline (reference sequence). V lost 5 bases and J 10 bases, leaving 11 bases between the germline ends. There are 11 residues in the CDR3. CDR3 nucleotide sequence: TGTGCCAGCAGCCCCTTTGGATCCTACACCTTC. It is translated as CASSPFGSYTF. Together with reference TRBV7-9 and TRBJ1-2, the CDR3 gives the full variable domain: DTGVSQNPRHKITKRGQNVTFRCDPISEHNRLYWYRQTLGQGPEFLTYFQNEAQLEKSRLLSDRFSAERPKGSFSTLEIQRTEQGDSAMYLCASSPFGSYTFGSGTRLTVV.

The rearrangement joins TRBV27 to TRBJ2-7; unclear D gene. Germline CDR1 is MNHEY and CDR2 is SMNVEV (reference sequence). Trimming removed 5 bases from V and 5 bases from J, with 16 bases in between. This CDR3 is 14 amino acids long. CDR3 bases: TGTGCCAGCAGTCCCTCCTCTTCGGGCAACGAGCAGTACTTC. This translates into CASSPSSSGNEQYF.

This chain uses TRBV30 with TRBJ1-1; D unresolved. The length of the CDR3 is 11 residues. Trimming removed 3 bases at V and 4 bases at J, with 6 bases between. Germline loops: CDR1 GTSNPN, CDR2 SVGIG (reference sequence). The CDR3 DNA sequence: TGTGCCTGGAGCAAGGCCACTGAAGCTTTCTTT. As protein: CAWSKATEAFF.